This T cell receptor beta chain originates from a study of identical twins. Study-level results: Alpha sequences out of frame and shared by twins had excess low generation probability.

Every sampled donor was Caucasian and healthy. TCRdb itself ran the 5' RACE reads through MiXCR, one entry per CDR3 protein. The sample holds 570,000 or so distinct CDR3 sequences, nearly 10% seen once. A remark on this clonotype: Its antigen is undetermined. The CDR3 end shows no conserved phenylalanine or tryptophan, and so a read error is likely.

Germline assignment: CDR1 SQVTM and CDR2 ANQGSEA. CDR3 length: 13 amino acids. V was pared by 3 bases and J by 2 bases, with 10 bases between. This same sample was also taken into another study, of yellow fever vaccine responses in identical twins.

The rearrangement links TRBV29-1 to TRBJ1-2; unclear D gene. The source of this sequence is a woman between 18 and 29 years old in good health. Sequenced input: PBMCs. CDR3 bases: TGCAGCGTTGAGCTAGAGGCCAACTATGGCTACACCTTA. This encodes CSVELEANYGYTL.